The TCR beta chain under discussion was sequenced for a study of long-term antiretroviral therapy in people with HIV. Across the study: Samples from the earliest time points predate the 2015 immediate-ART recommendation by about a decade. Study-wide results and caveats: The clones with expansion before ART were dominant in the repertoire at all time points.

As for this clone: Its specificity is not known.

The CDR3 spans 16 residues. Trimming at V came to 1 base and at J to 6 bases, leaving 11 bases not matched to a gene. In germline, CDR1 is SEHNR, CDR2 FQNEAQ (reference sequence). Survey level was the resolution at which the v3.0 immunoSEQ assay ran. Sequencing had a target that covered 40,000-50,000 T-cell genomes per sample. The data were produced by immunoSEQ multiplex PCR, yet TCRdb's version contains in-frame clones alone and is incomplete. The table has tens of thousands of clones, 75% to 85% seen once. The genes are TRBV7-9 and TRBJ1-2; 7 nucleotides align to TRBD1. This sequence originates from a man younger than 35 with HIV. Sequenced here: unsorted PBMCs, sampled 0.3 years after starting antiretroviral therapy. CDR3 sequence (DNA): TGTGCCAGCAGCTTAGGAGACAGGGCTCTAGGGGATGGCTACACCTTC. The encoded protein is CASSLGDRALGDGYTF.